This T cell receptor beta chain is drawn from a study of cytomegalovirus exposure and HLA in healthy donors. Findings of the study overall: Across all donors, roughly uniform sequencing depth was an assumption of the presence/absence analyses.

This CDR3 is 15 amino acids long. CDR1 SSHAT and CDR2 FNYEAQ come from the germline V gene (reference sequence). PCR amplification relied on 60 Vbeta primers (plus 13 Jbeta primers). This table comes from immunoSEQ multiplex PCR, and its TCRdb copy is limited to in-frame clones, with some not included. The sample totals 70,000 to 80,000 clones. As concerns this clone: Its antigen remains unknown. At one end the junction does not follow the germline gene, possibly because of a read error.

Specimen: PBMCs. This TCR came from a man aged 35 to 55 in good health and CMV-seronegative. The V call is TRBV7-7, the J call TRBJ2-5, with 7 positions matching TRBD1. CDR3 coding DNA: TGTGCTAGCAGCTTAAAAAGGGGGACAGAAGAGACCCAGTACTTC. As protein: CASSLKRGTEETQYF.